The rows below give T cell receptor beta chains drawn from one sample of a study. TCRdb re-called the RT-PCR reads with MiXCR, one entry per CDR3 protein. The sample lists more than 600,000 distinct CDR3 sequences; 14% were seen once. Sample: memory CD4+ T cells from blood. Every receptor here comes from a female donor in good health, serving as a healthy control. CDR3s leave out the opening cysteine and the closing phenylalanine or tryptophan.

CDR3aa: SARRQGQEQF; j_gene: TRBJ2-1; v_gene: TRBV20-1
CDR3aa: SAPSGQGYGARTEAF; j_gene: TRBJ1-1; v_gene: TRBV20-1
CDR3aa: ASSQLQGQTSGTYNEQF; j_gene: TRBJ2-1; v_gene: TRBV4-2
CDR3aa: ASSEGGLDGYT; j_gene: TRBJ1-2; v_gene: TRBV9
CDR3aa: ASSLGPGQSAYGYT; j_gene: TRBJ1-2; v_gene: TRBV7-2
CDR3aa: ASSSPPIKNIQY; j_gene: TRBJ2-4; v_gene: TRBV7-2
CDR3aa: ASSVDSGGGHNEQF; j_gene: TRBJ2-1; v_gene: TRBV9
CDR3aa: ATGGDNTGELF; j_gene: TRBJ2-2; v_gene: TRBV10-3
CDR3aa: ASSQAVTLGYT; j_gene: TRBJ1-2; v_gene: TRBV4-3
CDR3aa: ASRTGHTEAF; j_gene: TRBJ1-1; v_gene: TRBV12-3/TRBV12-4
CDR3aa: ASSARTGDYEQY; j_gene: TRBJ2-7; v_gene: TRBV5-1
CDR3aa: SARVAGGIPPGLQF; j_gene: TRBJ2-1; v_gene: TRBV20-1
CDR3aa: ASSLGASRQSDTQY; j_gene: TRBJ2-3; v_gene: TRBV11-2
CDR3aa: ASSSIPGIYEQY; j_gene: TRBJ2-7; v_gene: TRBV5-6
CDR3aa: ASSPKRATTGELF; j_gene: TRBJ2-2; v_gene: TRBV14
CDR3aa: AISESAGRQGHQPQH; j_gene: TRBJ1-5; v_gene: TRBV10-3
CDR3aa: STTQNTEAF; j_gene: TRBJ1-1; v_gene: TRBV20-1
CDR3aa: ASRSASSTDTQY; j_gene: TRBJ2-3; v_gene: TRBV5-1
CDR3aa: SAKSGSPEAF; j_gene: TRBJ1-1; v_gene: TRBV20-1
CDR3aa: ASSPPGQFRTEAF; j_gene: TRBJ1-1; v_gene: TRBV18
CDR3aa: SASVTGGGNQPQH; j_gene: TRBJ1-5; v_gene: TRBV20-1
CDR3aa: ASSQGRIFADNEQF; j_gene: TRBJ2-1; v_gene: TRBV4-2
CDR3aa: ASSFSGTFYGYT; j_gene: TRBJ1-2; v_gene: TRBV7-2
CDR3aa: ATSDPGTGLEQY; j_gene: TRBJ2-7; v_gene: TRBV24-1
CDR3aa: ASSARSEGNTIY; j_gene: TRBJ1-3; v_gene: TRBV11-3
CDR3aa: ATSDLRGETQY; j_gene: TRBJ2-5; v_gene: TRBV24-1
CDR3aa: ASSLRLGQGYVNEQF; j_gene: TRBJ2-1; v_gene: TRBV27
CDR3aa: ASNHQGQNYGYT; j_gene: TRBJ1-2; v_gene: TRBV9
CDR3aa: ASSSTSGGANEQF; j_gene: TRBJ2-1; v_gene: TRBV7-3
CDR3aa: ASSSRQGREWEQF; j_gene: TRBJ2-1; v_gene: TRBV28
CDR3aa: ASSDNRGYSPLH; j_gene: TRBJ1-6; v_gene: TRBV2
CDR3aa: ASSEVSGYT; j_gene: TRBJ1-2; v_gene: TRBV6-1
CDR3aa: DSSPKPGRPSNTEAF; j_gene: TRBJ1-1; v_gene: TRBV7-9
CDR3aa: ASSLVDSSQETQY; j_gene: TRBJ2-5; v_gene: TRBV28
CDR3aa: ASSPTAAYGYT; j_gene: TRBJ1-2; v_gene: TRBV7-2
CDR3aa: SVVAGYNEQF; j_gene: TRBJ2-1; v_gene: TRBV29-1
CDR3aa: AISGGGGYTEAF; j_gene: TRBJ1-1; v_gene: TRBV10-3
CDR3aa: ASSESPTGLYGYT; j_gene: TRBJ1-2; v_gene: TRBV2
CDR3aa: ASSFPRLGRGYT; j_gene: TRBJ1-2; v_gene: TRBV6-6
CDR3aa: AISPSGPDEQY; j_gene: TRBJ2-7; v_gene: TRBV10-3
CDR3aa: ASSLVLQH; j_gene: TRBJ1-5; v_gene: TRBV12-3/TRBV12-4
CDR3aa: ASSPPGNEQF; j_gene: TRBJ2-1; v_gene: TRBV18
CDR3aa: AISEGVGNQPQH; j_gene: TRBJ1-5; v_gene: TRBV10-3
CDR3aa: ASSGDSGANVLT; j_gene: TRBJ2-6; v_gene: TRBV5-1
CDR3aa: AISESPGSEGGYT; j_gene: TRBJ1-2; v_gene: TRBV10-3
CDR3aa: ASSVGSFPYNEQF; j_gene: TRBJ2-1; v_gene: TRBV9